This paragraph reports one T cell receptor (beta chain). CDR3 length: 15 residues. V lost 0 bases, J lost 5 bases, and 17 bases lay in between. Germline loops: CDR1 GTSNPN, CDR2 SVGIG (reference sequence). This entry is derived from a study of blood T cell repertoires in COVID-19. Study information: The United States, Italy and Spain were the sources of the acute and convalescent COVID-19 samples.

The assay was immunoSEQ multiplex PCR, and TCRdb's table has in-frame clones only and misses some. The sample carries about 140,000 clones, 80% to 90% recorded once. The clonotype originates from a man aged 45-65 years who had recovered from COVID-19. The chain carries TRBV30 and TRBJ2-7; the D gene is possibly TRBD1 (6 bases). Sequencing input: peripheral blood. The CDR3 coding sequence is TGTGCCTGGAGTGTAGGGGGTTTATCGTCCGACGAGCAGTACTTC. As protein: CAWSVGGLSSDEQYF.